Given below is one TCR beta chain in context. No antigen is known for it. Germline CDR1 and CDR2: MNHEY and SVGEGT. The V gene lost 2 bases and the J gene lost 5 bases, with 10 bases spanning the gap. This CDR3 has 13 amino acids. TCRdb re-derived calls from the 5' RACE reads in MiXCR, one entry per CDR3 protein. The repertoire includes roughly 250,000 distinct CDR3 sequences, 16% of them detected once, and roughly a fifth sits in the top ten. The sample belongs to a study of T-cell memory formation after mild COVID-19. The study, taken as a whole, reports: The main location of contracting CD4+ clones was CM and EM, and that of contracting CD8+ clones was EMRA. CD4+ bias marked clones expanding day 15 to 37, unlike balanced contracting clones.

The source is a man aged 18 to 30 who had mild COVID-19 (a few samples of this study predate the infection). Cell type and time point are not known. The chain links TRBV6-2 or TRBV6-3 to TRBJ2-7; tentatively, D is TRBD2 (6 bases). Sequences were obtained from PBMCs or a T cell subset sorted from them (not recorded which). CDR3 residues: CASSYTGGNEQYF. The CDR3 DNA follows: TGTGCCAGCAGTTACACTGGGGGGAACGAGCAGTACTTC.